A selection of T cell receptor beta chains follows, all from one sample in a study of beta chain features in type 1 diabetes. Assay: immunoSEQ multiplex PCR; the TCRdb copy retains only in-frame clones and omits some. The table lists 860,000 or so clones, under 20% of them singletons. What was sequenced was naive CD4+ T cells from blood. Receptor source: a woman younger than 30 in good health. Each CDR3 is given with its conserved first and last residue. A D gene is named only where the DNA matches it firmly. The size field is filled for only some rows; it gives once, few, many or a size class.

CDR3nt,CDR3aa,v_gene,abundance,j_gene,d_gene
TGCGCCAGCAGCCAAGTTCACTCCCTAGCGGGGGGGGTTTACGAGCAGTACTTC,CASSQVHSLAGGVYEQYF,TRBV4-3,.,TRBJ2-7,TRBD2
TGTGCCAGCAGGAAAGGACAGGGCCAAGGAAACACCTTC,CASRKGQGQGNTF,TRBV2,few,TRBJ1-2,TRBD1
TGTGCCAGCAGCTTGGCCGGGACAGGTTGGGGAACTGAAGCTTTCTTT,CASSLAGTGWGTEAFF,TRBV5-4,few,TRBJ1-1,TRBD1
TGTGCCAGCAGTTTTTATAGTCGTGGCTACACCTTC,CASSFYSRGYTF,TRBV28,.,TRBJ1-2,.
TGTGCCAGCAGCGTATCTGAGGGAGTGGGCTACAATGAGCAGTTCTTC,CASSVSEGVGYNEQFF,TRBV9,.,TRBJ2-1,.
TGTGCCAGCAGTTTACACAGGGGCTCCTACGAGCAGTACTTC,CASSLHRGSYEQYF,TRBV28,.,TRBJ2-7,TRBD1
TGTGCCAGCAGTCTAACCCCCGGGAAGGGGAAGTTCTTC,CASSLTPGKGKFF,TRBV27,few,TRBJ2-1,.
TGTGCCAGGGGATGGGGGATGTGCCATAGCAATCAGCCCCAGCATTTT,CARGWGMCHSNQPQHF,TRBV21-1,few,TRBJ1-5,.
TGTGCCAGCAGCCAAGACAGAACTTTTCAAGAGACCCAGTACTTC,CASSQDRTFQETQYF,TRBV28,few,TRBJ2-5,.
TGCGCCAGCAGCCCCCCTAGCGGGACCTACAATGAGCAGTTCTTC,CASSPPSGTYNEQFF,TRBV5-1,.,TRBJ2-1,TRBD2
TGTGCCAGCAGCCCCACGGGAGGCGAGCAGTTCTTC,CASSPTGGEQFF,TRBV6-6,few,TRBJ2-1,TRBD2
TGCGCCAGCAGCCCGCTGACTAGCGGAGCCCTGCAAGAGACCCAGTACTTC,CASSPLTSGALQETQYF,TRBV4-1,.,TRBJ2-5,TRBD2
TGTGCCAGTAGTATAGAGGGAGCGCCACCGGATACGCAGTATTTT,CASSIEGAPPDTQYF,TRBV19,few,TRBJ2-3,.
TGCGCCAGCAGCCAAAATTACAATGAGCAGTTCTTC,CASSQNYNEQFF,TRBV10-2,.,TRBJ2-1,.
TGTGCCAGCAGCTTACTCTTTAGGACTGAAGCTTTCTTT,CASSLLFRTEAFF,TRBV7-2,.,TRBJ1-1,.
TGTGCCAGCAGCGGACAGGTCAATGAGCAGTTCTTC,CASSGQVNEQFF,TRBV5-5,.,TRBJ2-1,TRBD1
TGTGCCAGCCGGTGGGGGGTGGGCACCGGGGAGCTGTTTTTT,CASRWGVGTGELFF,TRBV6-6,.,TRBJ2-2,.
TGCGCCAGCAGGGAGGCATCCGCGGTGGGGCAGTACTTC,CASREASAVGQYF,TRBV5-1,few,TRBJ2-7,.
TGCGCCAGCAGCCAAAGAGAAACCGGGGAGCTGTTTTTT,CASSQRETGELFF,TRBV4-3,.,TRBJ2-2,.
TGTGCCAGCAGCAATGGGGATTCGACTAATGAAAAACTGTTTTTT,CASSNGDSTNEKLFF,TRBV7-9,few,TRBJ1-4,.
TGTGCCAGCAGCCAAGCCCGGGACAGGAGCTACGAGCAGTACTTC,CASSQARDRSYEQYF,TRBV5-6,.,TRBJ2-7,TRBD1
TGTGCCAGCAGTGGACCCGCTGGAGGAAACACCATATATTTT,CASSGPAGGNTIYF,TRBV25-1,.,TRBJ1-3,.
TGCGCCAGCAGCCAAGCGTCCGGCGCAGGGGCCTACGAGCAGTACTTC,CASSQASGAGAYEQYF,TRBV4-3,.,TRBJ2-7,.
TGTGCCAGCAGCTTCCGACAGGGTCCCACCGGGGAGCTGTTTTTT,CASSFRQGPTGELFF,TRBV9,.,TRBJ2-2,TRBD1
TGTGCCAGCAGTCGAGGGGCCCATCAGCCCCAGCATTTT,CASSRGAHQPQHF,TRBV5-6,few,TRBJ1-5,.
TGTGCCAGCAGTTACTCCCCCCTGGGTCCGGGGGAGCTGTTTTTT,CASSYSPLGPGELFF,TRBV6-6,few,TRBJ2-2,.
TGTGCCAGCAGCTTAGGTCCGGATACGCAGTATTTT,CASSLGPDTQYF,TRBV7-2,.,TRBJ2-3,.
TGTGCCAGCAGCTTATTATTTGGGGGCACTGAGCAGTTCTTC,CASSLLFGGTEQFF,TRBV11-2,few,TRBJ2-1,.
TGTGCCAGCAGCTTAGCAGTGGAGCAGTTCTTC,CASSLAVEQFF,TRBV11-2,.,TRBJ2-1,.
TGTGCCAGCAGCTTGGGTCTTAGCAATCAGCCCCAGCATTTT,CASSLGLSNQPQHF,TRBV5-6,.,TRBJ1-5,.
TGCGCCAGCAGCTTGGGACCGAACAATGAGCAGTTCTTC,CASSLGPNNEQFF,TRBV5-1,.,TRBJ2-1,.
TGTGCCAGCAGTTTACCAACCTCCGGGACAGGGGGATACAATGAGCAGTTCTTC,CASSLPTSGTGGYNEQFF,TRBV28,.,TRBJ2-1,TRBD1
TGTGCCAGCAGCTCGAACCCCGGGACAGGGTTTACAGATACGCAGTATTTT,CASSSNPGTGFTDTQYF,TRBV7-3,.,TRBJ2-3,TRBD1
TGCGCCAGCAGCTTGGCCGGGTACTCTGGGGCCAACGTCCTGACTTTC,CASSLAGYSGANVLTF,TRBV5-1,few,TRBJ2-6,.
TGCAGCGGAAACAGACTGGACGGGGGCACAGATACGCAGTATTTT,CSGNRLDGGTDTQYF,TRBV29-1,.,TRBJ2-3,.
TGTGCCAGCAGTAAACCGGGACAGTTCGCCGAGCAGTACTTC,CASSKPGQFAEQYF,TRBV27,.,TRBJ2-7,TRBD1
TGTGCCAGCAGCTTAGTTGGTGATTTGTCAGGTGAGCAGTTCTTC,CASSLVGDLSGEQFF,TRBV11-2,.,TRBJ2-1,.
TGCGCCAGCAGCCAAGAAAGGGCCGGAGATACGCAGTATTTT,CASSQERAGDTQYF,TRBV4-3,few,TRBJ2-3,.
TGTGCCAGCAGCTTAGGGTTAAGTGGGGTCCAAGAGACCCAGTACTTC,CASSLGLSGVQETQYF,TRBV7-2,few,TRBJ2-5,.
TGTGCCAGCAGCTTGAGCGGGGGGTACAATGAGCAGTTCTTC,CASSLSGGYNEQFF,TRBV11-3,few,TRBJ2-1,TRBD2
TGTGCCAGTTCCGCCACCGACAATGAGCAGTTCTTC,CASSATDNEQFF,TRBV2,.,TRBJ2-1,.
TGTGCCAGCAGCTTGGGATTGTTCGTTTCCTACGAGCAGTACTTC,CASSLGLFVSYEQYF,TRBV5-6,.,TRBJ2-7,.
TGTGCCATCAGCCCCAGTGTGGCGAGGGACGGAGAGACCCAGTACTTC,CAISPSVARDGETQYF,TRBV10-3,.,TRBJ2-5,.
TGTGCCAGCAGCTTAATTGGACTAGGACCCCCACGATGGGCCAATGAGCAGTTCTTC,CASSLIGLGPPRWANEQFF,TRBV7-3,.,TRBJ2-1,TRBD2
TGTGCCAGCAGCTTAAATGCATGGGGGACCCAGTACTTC,CASSLNAWGTQYF,TRBV7-3,.,TRBJ2-5,.
TGTGCCAGCAGCTTATTCGGGCATCAGCCCCAGCATTTT,CASSLFGHQPQHF,TRBV7-2,.,TRBJ1-5,.
TGCGCCAGCAGAGGGGGCTCTGGGGCCAACGTCCTGACTTTC,CASRGGSGANVLTF,TRBV5-1,.,TRBJ2-6,.
TGTGCCATCAGAAGAGCGGGAGCGCCCGTCGATGAGCAGTTCTTC,CAIRRAGAPVDEQFF,TRBV10-3,.,TRBJ2-1,TRBD2
TGTGCCAGCAGTGACCGGACAGGGGGGGATAAAAATGAAAAACTGTTTTTT,CASSDRTGGDKNEKLFF,TRBV2,once,TRBJ1-4,TRBD1
TGTGCCAGCAGTTACTCGAGTGGGAACGGGGAGCTGTTTTTT,CASSYSSGNGELFF,TRBV6-5,.,TRBJ2-2,.
TGTGCCACCAGCAGAGATCTGGGGGAGCAGTACTTC,CATSRDLGEQYF,TRBV15,.,TRBJ2-7,.
TGTGCCACGAGGGGACTAGCGGATTACAATGAGCAGTTCTTC,CATRGLADYNEQFF,TRBV27,.,TRBJ2-1,TRBD2
TGTGCCAGCAGTTCCTCGGGGGGGCCTAACACTGAAGCTTTCTTT,CASSSSGGPNTEAFF,TRBV6-5,.,TRBJ1-1,.
TGTGCCAGCAGCTTTCGAGATTCCACAGATACGCAGTATTTT,CASSFRDSTDTQYF,TRBV7-3,.,TRBJ2-3,.
TGTGCCATCAGTGAGGGACTCCGTCGGGAGACCCAGTACTTC,CAISEGLRRETQYF,TRBV10-3,few,TRBJ2-5,.
TGTGCCAGCAGCTCGGACTACACAGATACGCAGTATTTT,CASSSDYTDTQYF,TRBV5-4,few,TRBJ2-3,.
TGTGCCAGCAGCTTGTCGGTCGAAGCTTTCTTT,CASSLSVEAFF,TRBV7-2,.,TRBJ1-1,.
TGTGCCAGTCGTAGCGCGAGCACAGATACGCAGTATTTT,CASRSASTDTQYF,TRBV19,.,TRBJ2-3,.
TGTGCTAGCGGGACTAGCGTGAACCAAGAGACCCAGTACTTC,CASGTSVNQETQYF,TRBV7-7,.,TRBJ2-5,TRBD2